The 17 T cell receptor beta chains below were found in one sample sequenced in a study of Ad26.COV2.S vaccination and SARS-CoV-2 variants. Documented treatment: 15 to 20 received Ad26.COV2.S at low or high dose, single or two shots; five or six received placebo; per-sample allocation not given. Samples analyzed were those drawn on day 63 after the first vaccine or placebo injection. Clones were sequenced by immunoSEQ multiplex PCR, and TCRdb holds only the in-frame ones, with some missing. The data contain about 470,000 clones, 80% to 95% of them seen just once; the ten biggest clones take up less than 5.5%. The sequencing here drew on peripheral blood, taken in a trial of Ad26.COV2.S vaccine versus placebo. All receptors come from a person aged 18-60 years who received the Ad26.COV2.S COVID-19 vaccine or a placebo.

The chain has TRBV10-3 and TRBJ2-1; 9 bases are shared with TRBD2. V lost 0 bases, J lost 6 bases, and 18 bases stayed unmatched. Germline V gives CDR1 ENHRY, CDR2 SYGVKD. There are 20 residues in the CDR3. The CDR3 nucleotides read TGTGCCATCAGTGAGTCGATGACCCAACTCGGGGGCGGGAGGGTCAATGAGCAGTTCTTC. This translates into CAISESMTQLGGGRVNEQFF.

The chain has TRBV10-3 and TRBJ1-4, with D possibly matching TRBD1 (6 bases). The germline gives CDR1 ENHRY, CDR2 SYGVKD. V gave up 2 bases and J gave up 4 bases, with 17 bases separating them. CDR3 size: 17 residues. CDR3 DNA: TGTGCCATCAGTGAGACACAGGGCGGTGGGGATAATGAAAAACTGTTTTTT. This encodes CAISETQGGGDNEKLFF.

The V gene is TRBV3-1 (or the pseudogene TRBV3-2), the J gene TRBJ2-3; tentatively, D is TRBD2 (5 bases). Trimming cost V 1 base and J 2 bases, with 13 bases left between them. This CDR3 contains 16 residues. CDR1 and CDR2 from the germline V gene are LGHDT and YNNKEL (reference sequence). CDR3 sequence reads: CASSQGAGLLTDTQYF. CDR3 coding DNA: TGTGCCAGCAGCCAAGGGGCCGGACTCCTCACAGATACGCAGTATTTT.

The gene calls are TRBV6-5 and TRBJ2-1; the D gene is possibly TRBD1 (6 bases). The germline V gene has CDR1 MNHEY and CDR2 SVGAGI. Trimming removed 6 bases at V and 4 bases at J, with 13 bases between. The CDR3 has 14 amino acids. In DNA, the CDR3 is TGTGCCAGCAGAAGAGGGACACCATACAATGAGCAGTTCTTC. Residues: CASRRGTPYNEQFF.

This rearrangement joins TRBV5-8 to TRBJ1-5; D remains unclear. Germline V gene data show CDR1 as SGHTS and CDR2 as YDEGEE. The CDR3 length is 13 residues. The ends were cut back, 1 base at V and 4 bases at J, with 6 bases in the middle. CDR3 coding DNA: TGTGCCAGCAGCTTGCGAGGGAATCAGCCCCAGCATTTT. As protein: CASSLRGNQPQHF. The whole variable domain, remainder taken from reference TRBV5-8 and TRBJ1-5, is EAGVTQSPTHLIKTRGQQATLRCSPISGHTSVYWYQQALGLGLQFLLWYDEGEERNRGNFPPRFSGRQFPNYSSELNVNALELEDSALYLCASSLRGNQPQHFGDGTRLSIL.

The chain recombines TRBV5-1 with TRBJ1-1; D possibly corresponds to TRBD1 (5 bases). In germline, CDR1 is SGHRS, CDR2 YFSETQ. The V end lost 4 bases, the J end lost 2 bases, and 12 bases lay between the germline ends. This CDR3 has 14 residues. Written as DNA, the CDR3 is TGCGCCAGCAGCCCAGACAGCAGAAACACTGAAGCTTTCTTT. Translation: CASSPDSRNTEAFF.

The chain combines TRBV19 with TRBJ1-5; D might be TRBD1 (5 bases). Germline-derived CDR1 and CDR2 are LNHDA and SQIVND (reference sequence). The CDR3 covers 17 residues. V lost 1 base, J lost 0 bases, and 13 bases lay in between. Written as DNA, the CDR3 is TGTGCCAGTAGTATAGTTGGGGGAGCTGATAGCAATCAGCCCCAGCATTTT. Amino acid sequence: CASSIVGGADSNQPQHF.

This chain's CDR3 is CASASLFRGNEQFF. The CDR3 coding sequence is TGTGCCAGCGCATCCTTGTTCAGGGGCAATGAGCAGTTCTTC. V is TRBV27 and J is TRBJ2-1; maybe TRBD1 (6 bases). Trimming shortened V by 8 bases and J by 6 bases, and 17 bases separated the two germline ends. The length of the CDR3 is 14 residues. Looked up from germline, CDR1 is MNHEY and CDR2 is SMNVEV (reference sequence).

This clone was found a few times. The CDR3 coding sequence is TGTGCCAGTAGTATACGTCTCTTGGACAGTCTCTATGGCTACACCTTC. This sequence encodes CASSIRLLDSLYGYTF. This chain joins TRBV19 and TRBJ1-2; tentative D call: TRBD1 (6 bases). The ends were cut back, 2 bases at V and 4 bases at J, with 17 bases in the middle. CDR1 LNHDA and CDR2 SQIVND come from the germline V gene (reference sequence). The CDR3 length is 16 residues.

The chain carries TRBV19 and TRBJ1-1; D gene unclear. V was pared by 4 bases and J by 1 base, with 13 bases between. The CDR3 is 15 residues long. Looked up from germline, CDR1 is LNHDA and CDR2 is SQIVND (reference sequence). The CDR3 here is CASSTLTFKNTEAFF. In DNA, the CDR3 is TGTGCCAGTAGTACCCTGACGTTTAAGAACACTGAAGCTTTCTTT.

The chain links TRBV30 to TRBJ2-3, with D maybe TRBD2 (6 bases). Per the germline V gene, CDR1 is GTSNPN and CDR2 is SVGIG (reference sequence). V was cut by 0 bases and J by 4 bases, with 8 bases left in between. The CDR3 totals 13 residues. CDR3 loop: CAWSVPGADTQYF. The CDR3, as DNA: TGTGCCTGGAGTGTCCCGGGAGCAGATACGCAGTATTTT.

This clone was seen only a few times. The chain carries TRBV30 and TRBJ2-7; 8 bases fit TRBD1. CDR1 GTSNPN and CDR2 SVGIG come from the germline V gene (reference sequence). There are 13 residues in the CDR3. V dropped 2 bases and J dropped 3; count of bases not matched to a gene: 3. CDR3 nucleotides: TGTGCCTGGAGTAGGGACAGGAGCTACGAGCAGTACTTC. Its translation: CAWSRDRSYEQYF.

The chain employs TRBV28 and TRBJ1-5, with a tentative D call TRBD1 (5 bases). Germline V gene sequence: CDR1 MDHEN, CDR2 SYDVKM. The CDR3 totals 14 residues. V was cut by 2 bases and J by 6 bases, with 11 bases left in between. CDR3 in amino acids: CASSLGGSSQPQHF. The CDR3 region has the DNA TGTGCCAGCAGTTTAGGGGGATCGAGTCAGCCCCAGCATTTT.

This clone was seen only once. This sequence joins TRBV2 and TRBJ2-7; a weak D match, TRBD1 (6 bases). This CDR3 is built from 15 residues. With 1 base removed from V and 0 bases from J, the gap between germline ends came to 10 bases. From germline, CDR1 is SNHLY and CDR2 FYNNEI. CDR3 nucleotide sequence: TGTGCCAGCAGTGAAGACAGGGTGAGCTCCTACGAGCAGTACTTC. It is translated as CASSEDRVSSYEQYF.

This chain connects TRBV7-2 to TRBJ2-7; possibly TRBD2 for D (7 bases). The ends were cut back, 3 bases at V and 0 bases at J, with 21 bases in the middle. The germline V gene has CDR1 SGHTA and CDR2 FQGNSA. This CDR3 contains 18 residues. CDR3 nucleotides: TGTGCCAGCAGCTTTCTAGACCCCGGGGGGCGCCCCTCCTACGAGCAGTACTTC. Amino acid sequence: CASSFLDPGGRPSYEQYF.

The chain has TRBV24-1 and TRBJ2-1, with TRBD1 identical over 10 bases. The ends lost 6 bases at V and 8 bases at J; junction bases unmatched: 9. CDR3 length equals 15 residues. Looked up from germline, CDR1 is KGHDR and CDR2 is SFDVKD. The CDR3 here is CATSKLRQGAYEQFF. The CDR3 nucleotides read TGTGCCACCAGTAAGTTGAGACAGGGGGCTTATGAGCAGTTCTTC.

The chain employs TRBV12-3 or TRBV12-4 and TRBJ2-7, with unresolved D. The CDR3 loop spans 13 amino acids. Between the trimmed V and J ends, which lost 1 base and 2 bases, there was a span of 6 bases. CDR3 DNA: TGTGCCAGCAGTTTAGAGCTGCCCTACGAGCAGTACTTC. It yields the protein CASSLELPYEQYF.